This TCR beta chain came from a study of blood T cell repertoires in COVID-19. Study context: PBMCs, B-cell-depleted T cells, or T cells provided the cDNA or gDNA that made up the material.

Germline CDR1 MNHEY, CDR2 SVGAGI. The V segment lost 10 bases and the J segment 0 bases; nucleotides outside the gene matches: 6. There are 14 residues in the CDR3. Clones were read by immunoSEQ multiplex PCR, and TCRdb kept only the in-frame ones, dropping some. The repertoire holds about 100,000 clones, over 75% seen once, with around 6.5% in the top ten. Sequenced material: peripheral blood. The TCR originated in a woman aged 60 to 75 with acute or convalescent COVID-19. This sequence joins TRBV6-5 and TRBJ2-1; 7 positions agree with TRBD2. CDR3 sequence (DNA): TGTGCCATAACAGCGGGGTACTCCTACAATGAGCAGTTCTTC. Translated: CAITAGYSYNEQFF.